This T cell receptor beta chain was profiled in a study of early T cells in non-severe SARS-CoV-2 infection. Study in general: Unpaired chains resulted from sequencing bulk RNA of unsorted whole blood.

This clonotype has just a few counts. Its matching antigen is unknown. Regarding the study as a whole: VDJdb-based annotation leaned toward anti-spike CD8 responses and missed private and CD4 specificities.

Individual cDNA molecules were tagged with unique molecular identifiers. TCRdb analysed the 5' RACE reads with MiXCR anew, one entry per CDR3 protein. This sample has roughly 70,000 distinct CDR3 sequences, with around 13% found just once. V shed 2 bases, J shed 2 bases, and the junction held 8 bases outside the gene matches. Germline CDR1 SSHAT, CDR2 FNYEAQ (reference sequence). The CDR3 runs 16 residues. Sequences were obtained from whole blood. This sequence joins TRBV7-7 and TRBJ2-5; TRBD1 agrees at 7 bases. The sequence came from an adult who was a healthcare worker with PCR-confirmed SARS-CoV-2 infection or an uninfected control (not recorded which). This CDR3 is CASSLFRAGGQETQYF. DNA for the CDR3: TGTGCCAGCAGCTTATTTAGGGCAGGGGGACAAGAGACCCAGTACTTC.